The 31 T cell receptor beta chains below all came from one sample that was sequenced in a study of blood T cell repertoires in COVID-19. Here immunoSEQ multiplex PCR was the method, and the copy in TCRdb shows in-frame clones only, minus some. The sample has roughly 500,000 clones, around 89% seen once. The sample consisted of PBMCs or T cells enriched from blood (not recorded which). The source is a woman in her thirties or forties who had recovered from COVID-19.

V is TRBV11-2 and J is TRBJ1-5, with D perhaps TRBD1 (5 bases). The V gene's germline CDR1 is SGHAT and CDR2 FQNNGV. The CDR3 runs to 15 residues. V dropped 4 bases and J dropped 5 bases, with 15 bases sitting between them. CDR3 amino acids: CASSWDGGTHQPQHF. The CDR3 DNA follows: TGTGCCAGCAGCTGGGACGGCGGGACGCATCAGCCCCAGCATTTT.

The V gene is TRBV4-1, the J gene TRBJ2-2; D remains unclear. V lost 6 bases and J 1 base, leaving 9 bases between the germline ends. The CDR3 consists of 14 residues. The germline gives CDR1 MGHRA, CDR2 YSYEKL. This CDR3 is CASRIPGNTGELFF. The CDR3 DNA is TGCGCCAGCAGGATACCGGGGAACACCGGGGAGCTGTTTTTT.

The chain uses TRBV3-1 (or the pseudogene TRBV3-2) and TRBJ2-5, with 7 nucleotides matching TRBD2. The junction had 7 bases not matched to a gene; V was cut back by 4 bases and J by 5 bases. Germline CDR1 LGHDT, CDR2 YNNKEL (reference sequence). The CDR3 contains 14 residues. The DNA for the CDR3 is TGTGCCAGCAGCCTTCGAGGGGAGGGGGAGACCCAGTACTTC. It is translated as CASSLRGEGETQYF.

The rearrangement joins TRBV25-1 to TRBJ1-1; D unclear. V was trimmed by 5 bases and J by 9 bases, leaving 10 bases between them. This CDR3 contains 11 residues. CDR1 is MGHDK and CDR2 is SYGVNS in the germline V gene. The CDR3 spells CASSLGSKAFF. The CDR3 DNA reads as TGTGCCAGCAGTCTCGGTTCTAAAGCTTTCTTT. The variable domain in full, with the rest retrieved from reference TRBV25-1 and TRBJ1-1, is EADIYQTPRYLVIGTGKKITLECSQTMGHDKMYWYQQDPGMELHLIHYSYGVNSTEKGDLSSESTVSRIRTEHFPLTLESARPSHTSQYLCASSLGSKAFFGQGTRLTVV.

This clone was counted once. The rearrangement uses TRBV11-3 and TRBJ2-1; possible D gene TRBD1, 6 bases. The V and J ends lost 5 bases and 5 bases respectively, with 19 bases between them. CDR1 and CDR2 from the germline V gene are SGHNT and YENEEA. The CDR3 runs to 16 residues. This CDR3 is CASSHRLRGSHNEQFF. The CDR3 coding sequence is TGTGCCAGCAGCCATCGCCTAAGGGGGTCACACAATGAGCAGTTCTTC.

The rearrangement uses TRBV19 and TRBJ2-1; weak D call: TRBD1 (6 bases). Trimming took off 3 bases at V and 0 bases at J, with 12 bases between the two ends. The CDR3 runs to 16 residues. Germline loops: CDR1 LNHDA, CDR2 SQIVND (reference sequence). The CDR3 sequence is CASSIRGSGSYNEQFF. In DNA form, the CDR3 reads TGTGCCAGTAGTATCAGGGGATCGGGCTCCTACAATGAGCAGTTCTTC. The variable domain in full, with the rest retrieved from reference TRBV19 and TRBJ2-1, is DGGITQSPKYLFRKEGQNVTLSCEQNLNHDAMYWYRQDPGQGLRLIYYSQIVNDFQKGDIAEGYSVSREKKESFPLTVTSAQKNPTAFYLCASSIRGSGSYNEQFFGPGTRLTVL.

CDR3 sequence (DNA): TGCGCCAGCAGCCAAGGGCGGCTAGCGGGCCCCTCCTACAATGAGCAGTTCTTC. Protein product: CASSQGRLAGPSYNEQFF. This chain joins TRBV4-3 and TRBJ2-1; 8 bases are a match to TRBD2. V lost 1 base to trimming and J lost 0 bases; unmatched junction nucleotides: 8. CDR1 LGHNA and CDR2 YSLEER come from the germline V gene. The length of the CDR3 is 18 residues.

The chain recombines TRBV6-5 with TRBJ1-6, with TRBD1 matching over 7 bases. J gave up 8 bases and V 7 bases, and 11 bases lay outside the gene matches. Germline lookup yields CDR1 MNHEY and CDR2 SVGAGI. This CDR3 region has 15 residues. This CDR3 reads CASTPYPTGYSPLHF. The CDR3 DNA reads TGTGCCAGCACCCCCTACCCGACAGGGTATTCACCCCTCCACTTT.

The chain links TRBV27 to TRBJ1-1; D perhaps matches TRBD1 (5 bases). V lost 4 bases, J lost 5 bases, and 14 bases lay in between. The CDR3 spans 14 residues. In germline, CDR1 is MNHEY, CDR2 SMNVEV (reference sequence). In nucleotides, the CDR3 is TGTGCCAGCAGTTCCAGGGAGGCTTTTACTGAAGCTTTCTTT. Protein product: CASSSREAFTEAFF.

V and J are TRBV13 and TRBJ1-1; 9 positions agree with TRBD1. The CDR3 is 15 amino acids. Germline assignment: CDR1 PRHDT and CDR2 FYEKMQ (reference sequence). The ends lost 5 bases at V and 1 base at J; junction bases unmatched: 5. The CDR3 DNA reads TGTGCCAGCAGCCCATGGGACAGGGCGAACACTGAAGCTTTCTTT. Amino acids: CASSPWDRANTEAFF.

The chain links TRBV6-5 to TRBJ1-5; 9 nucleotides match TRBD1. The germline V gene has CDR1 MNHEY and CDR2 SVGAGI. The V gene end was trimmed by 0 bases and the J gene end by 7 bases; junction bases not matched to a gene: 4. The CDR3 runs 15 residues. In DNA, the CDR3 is TGTGCCAGCAGTTACTCAAAGGACAGGGGCCAGCCCCAGCATTTT. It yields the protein CASSYSKDRGQPQHF.

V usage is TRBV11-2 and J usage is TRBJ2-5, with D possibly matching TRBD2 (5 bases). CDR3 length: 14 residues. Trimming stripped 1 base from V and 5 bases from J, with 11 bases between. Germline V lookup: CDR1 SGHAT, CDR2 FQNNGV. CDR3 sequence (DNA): TGTGCCAGCAGCTTAGGGGTGGGAGAGGAGACCCAGTACTTC. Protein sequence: CASSLGVGEETQYF.

The DNA of the CDR3 is TGTGCCAGCAGCCCTTTAGCGGGAGGGCCGGTTTATGAGCAGTTCTTC. Its protein is CASSPLAGGPVYEQFF. The chain links TRBV7-9 to TRBJ2-1; TRBD2 aligns across 11 bases. Trimming removed 5 bases from V and 8 bases from J; junction bases left unmatched: 11. CDR1 is SEHNR, CDR2 FQNEAQ, per germline (reference sequence). The CDR3 extends over 16 amino acids.

This chain's CDR3 is CASSPQTGIFYQPQHF. The CDR3 nucleotides read TGTGCCAGCAGCCCCCAGACAGGAATCTTTTATCAGCCCCAGCATTTT. The chain couples TRBV7-2 to TRBJ1-5, with a weak D call TRBD1 (6 bases). Germline V lookup: CDR1 SGHTA, CDR2 FQGNSA. The V end was cut by 5 bases, the J end by 5 bases, with 19 bases between. The CDR3 runs to 16 residues.

The CDR3 DNA follows: TGTGCCAGCAGTGATAGGACTGTCCTAGCCAAAAACATTCAGTACTTC. It yields the protein CASSDRTVLAKNIQYF. The V gene is TRBV6-4, the J gene TRBJ2-4; a possible D gene is TRBD2 (5 bases). Germline CDR1 MRHNA, CDR2 SNTAGT. V lost 3 bases to trimming and J lost 0 bases, with 12 bases between them. The CDR3 totals 16 residues.

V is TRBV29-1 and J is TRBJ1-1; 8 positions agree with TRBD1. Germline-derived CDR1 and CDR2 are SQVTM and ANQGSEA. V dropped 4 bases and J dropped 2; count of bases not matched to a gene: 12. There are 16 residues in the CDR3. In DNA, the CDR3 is TGCAGCGTTGTCTACTGGACAGGGAGGGTCAACACTGAAGCTTTCTTT. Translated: CSVVYWTGRVNTEAFF.

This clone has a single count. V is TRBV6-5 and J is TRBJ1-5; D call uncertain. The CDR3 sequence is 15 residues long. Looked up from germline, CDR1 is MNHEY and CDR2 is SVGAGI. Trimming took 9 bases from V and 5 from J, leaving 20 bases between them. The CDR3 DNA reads TGTGCCAGTACCTCCTGGACTGCACTTGATCAGCCCCAGCATTTT. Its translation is CASTSWTALDQPQHF.

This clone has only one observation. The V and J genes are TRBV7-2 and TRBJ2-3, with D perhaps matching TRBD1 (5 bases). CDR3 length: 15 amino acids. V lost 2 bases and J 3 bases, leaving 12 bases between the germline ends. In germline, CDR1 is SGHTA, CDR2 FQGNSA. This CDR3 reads CASSLQVGATDTQYF. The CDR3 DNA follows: TGTGCCAGCAGCTTACAAGTAGGGGCTACAGATACGCAGTATTTT.

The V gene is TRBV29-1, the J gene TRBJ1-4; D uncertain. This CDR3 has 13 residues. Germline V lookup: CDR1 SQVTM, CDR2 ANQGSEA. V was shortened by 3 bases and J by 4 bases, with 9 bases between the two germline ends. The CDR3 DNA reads TGCAGCGTTGACGGTGGTAGTAATGAAAAACTGTTTTTT. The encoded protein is CSVDGGSNEKLFF.

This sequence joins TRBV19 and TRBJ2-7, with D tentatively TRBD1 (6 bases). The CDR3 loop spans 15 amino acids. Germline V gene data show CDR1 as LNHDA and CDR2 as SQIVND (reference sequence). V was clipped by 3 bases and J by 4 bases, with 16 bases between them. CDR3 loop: CASSIQGSGSYEQYF. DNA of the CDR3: TGTGCCAGTAGTATTCAGGGGTCAGGGTCTTACGAGCAGTACTTC.

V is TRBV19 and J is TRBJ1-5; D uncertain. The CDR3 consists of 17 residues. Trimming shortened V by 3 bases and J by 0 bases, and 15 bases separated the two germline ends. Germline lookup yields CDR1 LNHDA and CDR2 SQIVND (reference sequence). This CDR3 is CASSITTAAYSNQPQHF. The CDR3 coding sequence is TGTGCCAGTAGTATTACCACAGCCGCGTATAGCAATCAGCCCCAGCATTTT.

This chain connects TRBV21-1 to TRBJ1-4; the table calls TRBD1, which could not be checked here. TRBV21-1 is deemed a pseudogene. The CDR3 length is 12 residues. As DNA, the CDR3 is TGTGCCAGCAGCGACCCGGGACAGGGATTGTTTTTT. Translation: CASSDPGQGLFF.

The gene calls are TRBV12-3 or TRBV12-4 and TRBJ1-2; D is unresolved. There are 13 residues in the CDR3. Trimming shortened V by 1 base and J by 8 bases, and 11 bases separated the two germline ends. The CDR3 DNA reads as TGTGCCAGCAGTTTAGGAGGGATCGGAGGCTACACCTTC. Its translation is CASSLGGIGGYTF.

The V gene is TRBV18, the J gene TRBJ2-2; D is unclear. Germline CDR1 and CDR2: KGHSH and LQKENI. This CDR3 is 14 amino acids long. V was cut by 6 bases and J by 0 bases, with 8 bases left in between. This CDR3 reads CASSQFANTGELFF. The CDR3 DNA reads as TGTGCCAGCTCGCAGTTCGCGAACACCGGGGAGCTGTTTTTT.

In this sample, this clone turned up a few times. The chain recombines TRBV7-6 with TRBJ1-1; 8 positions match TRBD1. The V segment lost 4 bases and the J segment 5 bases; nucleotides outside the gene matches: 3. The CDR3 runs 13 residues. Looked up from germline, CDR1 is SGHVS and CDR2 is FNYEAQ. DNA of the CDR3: TGTGCCAGCAGCTCCGGACAGGGTACTGAAGCTTTCTTT. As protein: CASSSGQGTEAFF.

The CDR3, as DNA: TGCGCCAGCAGCCGGGGACTGGCTAGCGGGGGCACAGATACGCAGTATTTT. This gives the protein CASSRGLASGGTDTQYF. The V and J genes are TRBV4-3 and TRBJ2-3; 9 bases are shared with TRBD2. This CDR3 region has 17 residues. Losses at the gene ends were 4 bases for V and 1 base for J; bases not matched to a gene: 9. Germline V CDR1 and CDR2: LGHNA, YSLEER.

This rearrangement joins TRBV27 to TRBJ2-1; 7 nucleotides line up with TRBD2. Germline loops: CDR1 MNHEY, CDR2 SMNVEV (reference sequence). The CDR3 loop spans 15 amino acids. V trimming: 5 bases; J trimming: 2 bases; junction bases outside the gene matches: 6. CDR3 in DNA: TGTGCCAGCAGTCCCCGACTAGCACCCTACAATGAGCAGTTCTTC. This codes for CASSPRLAPYNEQFF.

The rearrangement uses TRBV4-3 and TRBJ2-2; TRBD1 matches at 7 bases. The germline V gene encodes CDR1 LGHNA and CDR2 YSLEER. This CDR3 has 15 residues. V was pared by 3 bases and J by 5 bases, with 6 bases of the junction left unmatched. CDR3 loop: CASSHGTEQTGELFF. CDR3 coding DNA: TGCGCCAGCAGCCATGGGACAGAGCAAACCGGGGAGCTGTTTTTT.

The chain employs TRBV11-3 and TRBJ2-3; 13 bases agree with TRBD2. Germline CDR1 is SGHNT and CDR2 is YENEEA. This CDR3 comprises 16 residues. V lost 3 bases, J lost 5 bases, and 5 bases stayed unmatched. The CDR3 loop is CASSFGLAGVRDTQYF. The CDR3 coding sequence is TGTGCCAGCAGCTTTGGACTAGCGGGAGTTCGAGATACGCAGTATTTT. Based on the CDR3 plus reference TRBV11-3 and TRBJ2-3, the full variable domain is EAGVVQSPRYKIIEKKQPVAFWCNPISGHNTLYWYLQNLGQGPELLIRYENEEAVDDSQLPKDRFSAERLKGVDSTLKIQPAELGDSAVYLCASSFGLAGVRDTQYFGPGTRLTVL.

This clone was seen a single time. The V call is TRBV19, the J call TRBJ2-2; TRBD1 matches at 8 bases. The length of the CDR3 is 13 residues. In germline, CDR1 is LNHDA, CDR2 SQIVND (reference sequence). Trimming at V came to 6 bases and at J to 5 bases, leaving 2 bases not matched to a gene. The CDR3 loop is CASRTGETGELFF. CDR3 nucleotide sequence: TGTGCCAGTAGGACAGGGGAAACCGGGGAGCTGTTTTTT.

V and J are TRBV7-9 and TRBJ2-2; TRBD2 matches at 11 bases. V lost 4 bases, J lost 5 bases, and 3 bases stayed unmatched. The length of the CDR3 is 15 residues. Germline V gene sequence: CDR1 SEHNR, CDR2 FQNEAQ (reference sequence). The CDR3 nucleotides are TGTGCCAGCAGCTCAGGACTAGCGGGTACCGGGGAGCTGTTTTTT. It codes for CASSSGLAGTGELFF.